The TCR beta chain described here comes from a study of blood T cell repertoires in COVID-19. On the study more broadly: The analysed material was cDNA or gDNA that came from T cells, B-cell-depleted T cells, or PBMCs.

Under the authors' procedure: Reference gene primer amplification gave estimated nucleated cell counts. TCRdb keeps only in-frame clones here, not all; method: immunoSEQ multiplex PCR. The V and J calls and the clone size are those of that table, but D and trimming were determined from the DNA. The sample records tens of thousands of clones, 70% to 90% being singletons. With V trimmed by 6 bases and J by 1 base, 5 bases remained unmatched. The CDR3 contains 14 residues. Per germline, CDR1 WNHNN and CDR2 SYGVQD (reference sequence). This clone was seen a few times. Material: peripheral blood. The receptor comes from a woman at least 80 years old with active or convalescent COVID-19. This chain joins TRBV10-1 and TRBJ1-1, with 7 bases matching TRBD1. CDR3 DNA: TGCGCCAGCAGCGCACGGACAGGGAACACTGAAGCTTTCTTT. Encoded protein: CASSARTGNTEAFF.